Sequencing of this TCR beta chain was carried out in a study of CD8 T cells in ankylosing spondylitis. A single record per CDR3 protein comes from TCRdb applying MiXCR to the 5' RACE reads. Altogether hundreds of thousands of distinct CDR3 sequences are present, roughly an eighth being singletons, with the ten largest covering about 6.5%. The table lists this clonotype with a few counts. No antigen is known for it. Trimming stripped 2 bases from V and 5 bases from J, with 18 bases between. CDR1 DFQATT and CDR2 SNEGSKA come from the germline V gene (reference sequence). CDR3 length equals 15 residues. General study findings and limits: The clones that were linked to disease were reported to be significantly enriched in matched synovial fluid samples from ankylosing spondylitis patients. Earlier authors reported some of these motif variants in reactive arthritis synovial fluid and blood. Clones linked to disease, bearing a CD8+ phenotype, were relatively rare in peripheral blood. Among TCR beta sequences, a motif of eight highly homologous variants appeared characteristic of ankylosing spondylitis blood.

This clonotype was sampled from a male donor with ankylosing spondylitis. Source material: blood, either unsorted or a sorted T cell fraction (not recorded which). J is TRBJ2-5 and V is TRBV20-1; a possible D gene is TRBD1 (6 bases). CDR3 sequence: CSARSTQDSGETQYF. The CDR3 DNA is TGCAGTGCTAGATCTACTCAGGACAGTGGCGAGACCCAGTACTTC.